The 30 T cell receptor beta chains below come from one sample, sequenced in a study of blood T cell repertoires in COVID-19. Sequenced by immunoSEQ multiplex PCR; TCRdb stores in-frame clones only, minus some. Of roughly 200,000 clones listed, roughly 87% are singletons. Sequencing was performed on peripheral blood. These receptors originate from a man in his sixties with active or convalescent COVID-19.

The chain carries TRBV6-5 and TRBJ2-7; the D is unclear. The CDR3 totals 14 residues. Germline V gene lookup returns CDR1 MNHEY and CDR2 SVGAGI. Trimming stripped 6 bases from V and 2 bases from J, with 14 bases between. This chain's CDR3 is CASRSVSPAYEQYF. In DNA, the CDR3 is TGTGCCAGCAGATCCGTCTCCCCAGCCTACGAGCAGTACTTC.

V is TRBV27 and J is TRBJ1-2; D possibly corresponds to TRBD1 (5 bases). CDR1 is MNHEY and CDR2 is SMNVEV in the germline V gene (reference sequence). The germline V and J ends were trimmed by 2 bases and 7 bases, with 14 bases remaining between them. The CDR3 covers 14 residues. The DNA for the CDR3 is TGTGCCAGCAGTTTAATACCCCGCGGGGGTGGCTACACCTTC. Translation gives CASSLIPRGGGYTF.

This clone was picked up one time. The chain employs TRBV2 and TRBJ1-1, with D unclear. Deletions cut 3 bases from V and 1 base from J, with 6 bases between. The germline V gene encodes CDR1 SNHLY and CDR2 FYNNEI. The CDR3 loop spans 13 amino acids. The CDR3 DNA reads as TGTGCCAGCAGTGATAATCCGAACACTGAAGCTTTCTTT. It is translated as CASSDNPNTEAFF.

The V and J genes are TRBV4-1 and TRBJ2-4, with D unclear. CDR1 is MGHRA, CDR2 YSYEKL, per germline. This CDR3 comprises 14 residues. Trimming cost V 1 base and J 0 bases, with 4 bases left between them. This chain's CDR3 is CASSQASAKNIQYF. The CDR3 DNA reads as TGCGCCAGCAGCCAAGCGTCAGCCAAAAACATTCAGTACTTC.

The chain combines TRBV19 with TRBJ1-2; possibly TRBD1 for D (5 bases). With 4 bases removed from V and 5 bases from J, the gap between germline ends came to 8 bases. The CDR3 length is 12 residues. CDR1 and CDR2 (germline): LNHDA, SQIVND (reference sequence). CDR3 amino acids: CASSNRGYGYTF. For the CDR3, the DNA is TGTGCCAGTAGTAATAGGGGATATGGCTACACCTTC.

V usage is TRBV19 and J usage is TRBJ1-5, with D uncertain. Germline loops: CDR1 LNHDA, CDR2 SQIVND (reference sequence). The CDR3 is 13 amino acids. Trimming shortened V by 0 bases and J by 5 bases, and 5 bases separated the two germline ends. The CDR3 DNA follows: TGTGCCAGTAGTATAGATCAGGATCAGCCCCAGCATTTT. Its translation is CASSIDQDQPQHF.

This clone was seen more than once but under ten times. The chain couples TRBV4-1 to TRBJ2-6, with D possibly TRBD1 on 6 matching bases. V dropped 2 bases and J dropped 3 bases, with 20 bases sitting between them. There are 19 residues in the CDR3. CDR1 and CDR2 (germline): MGHRA, YSYEKL. CDR3 loop: CASSQLRGVQGFGANVLTF. The CDR3 DNA reads TGCGCCAGCAGCCAACTAAGAGGGGTACAGGGCTTTGGGGCCAACGTCCTGACTTTC.

In this sample, this clone turned up once. The chain links TRBV25-1 to TRBJ2-5; TRBD1 matches 7 bases. Germline CDR1 MGHDK, CDR2 SYGVNS. Trimming at V came to 6 bases and at J to 1 base, leaving 8 bases not matched to a gene. The CDR3 loop spans 15 amino acids. The CDR3: CASRLLGTAQETQYF. The CDR3 DNA is TGTGCCAGCAGATTGTTGGGGACAGCCCAAGAGACCCAGTACTTC.

This clone was counted once. V usage is TRBV4-1 and J usage is TRBJ2-5; TRBD1 matches at 10 bases. Per germline, CDR1 MGHRA and CDR2 YSYEKL. V was clipped by 1 base and J by 2 bases; unmatched bases: 13. This CDR3 is 19 amino acids long. The CDR3 spells CASSQVPGTGVFSQETQYF. The CDR3 coding sequence is TGCGCCAGCAGCCAAGTTCCGGGGACAGGGGTGTTTAGTCAAGAGACCCAGTACTTC.

This rearrangement joins TRBV7-9 to TRBJ1-4, with D perhaps matching TRBD1 (5 bases). V dropped 1 base and J dropped 3 bases, with 9 bases sitting between them. Germline CDR1 reads SEHNR; CDR2 reads FQNEAQ (reference sequence). The CDR3 sequence is 15 residues long. CDR3 in DNA: TGTGCCAGCAGCTTAGAGGGGCGCGCTAATGAAAAACTGTTTTTT. This translates into CASSLEGRANEKLFF.

The chain carries TRBV24-1 and TRBJ2-2; TRBD1 matches 9 bases. CDR1 and CDR2 (germline): KGHDR, SFDVKD. This CDR3 has 14 amino acids. The V and J ends lost 7 bases and 8 bases, in that order; junction bases with no gene match: 7. The CDR3 reads CATSGTGLSGELFF. The CDR3 nucleotides are TGTGCCACCAGCGGGACAGGGCTCTCGGGGGAGCTGTTTTTT.

The V and J genes are TRBV19 and TRBJ1-2; D possibly corresponds to TRBD1 (5 bases). Germline lookup yields CDR1 LNHDA and CDR2 SQIVND (reference sequence). The length of the CDR3 is 14 residues. Trimming removed 3 bases at V and 4 bases at J, with 12 bases between. DNA for the CDR3: TGTGCCAGTAGTATGACCCAGGGAATCTATGGCTACACCTTC. Protein product: CASSMTQGIYGYTF.

The genes are TRBV9 and TRBJ2-6, with TRBD1 identical over 7 bases. The CDR3 extends over 18 amino acids. Germline CDR1 reads SGDLS; CDR2 reads YYNGEE. The V gene end was trimmed by 0 bases and the J gene end by 3 bases; junction bases not matched to a gene: 9. In DNA, the CDR3 is TGTGCCAGCAGCGTAGATTTCCCCGGGACAGATGGGGCCAACGTCCTGACTTTC. This codes for CASSVDFPGTDGANVLTF.

In its sample, this clone was seen once. The chain carries TRBV10-3 and TRBJ1-6, with 9 bases aligning to TRBD1. The CDR3 is 14 residues long. The ends lost 1 base at V and 13 bases at J; junction bases unmatched: 5. CDR1 is ENHRY, CDR2 SYGVKD, per germline. This CDR3 is CAISELKGQGPLHF. In nucleotides, the CDR3 is TGTGCCATCAGTGAGTTAAAGGGACAGGGCCCCCTCCACTTT.

This chain links TRBV24-1 with TRBJ1-2; D is uncertain. The CDR3 loop spans 15 amino acids. Germline loops: CDR1 KGHDR, CDR2 SFDVKD. The germline V and J ends were trimmed by 5 bases and 7 bases, with 19 bases remaining between them. CDR3 DNA: TGTGCCACCAGTGGCGCGTCAAACTTCGATCGTGGCTACACCTTC. Its protein product is CATSGASNFDRGYTF.

This chain uses TRBV2 with TRBJ1-2, with D unclear. The V and J ends lost 2 bases and 4 bases respectively, with 14 bases between them. CDR1 and CDR2 from the germline V gene are SNHLY and FYNNEI. This CDR3 is built from 15 residues. This chain's CDR3 is CASSESPGTLYGYTF. CDR3 DNA sequence: TGTGCCAGCAGTGAATCCCCAGGTACCCTCTATGGCTACACCTTC.

The genes are TRBV18 and TRBJ2-2; no clear D gene. Germline lookup yields CDR1 KGHSH and CDR2 LQKENI. This CDR3 contains 12 residues. V lost 2 bases and J 6 bases, leaving 4 bases between the germline ends. This chain's CDR3 is CASSPSAGELFF. CDR3 in DNA: TGTGCCAGCTCACCAAGCGCCGGGGAGCTGTTTTTT.

The chain is built from TRBV6-5 and TRBJ1-6; perhaps TRBD1 as D (6 bases). There are 15 residues in the CDR3. Deletions cut 5 bases from V and 2 bases from J, with 10 bases between. In germline, CDR1 is MNHEY, CDR2 SVGAGI. The CDR3 DNA reads TGTGCCAGCAGTACGGGGGGCACCTATAATTCACCCCTCCACTTT. Protein: CASSTGGTYNSPLHF.

The chain has TRBV27 and TRBJ1-6, with unresolved D. Germline V gene data show CDR1 as MNHEY and CDR2 as SMNVEV (reference sequence). The ends were cut back, 1 base at V and 7 bases at J, with 8 bases in the middle. The CDR3 is 14 amino acids. The CDR3 loop is CASSLFIANSPLHF. The CDR3 DNA sequence: TGTGCCAGCAGTTTATTTATCGCGAATTCACCCCTCCACTTT.

V is TRBV4-1 and J is TRBJ1-2, with no clear D. V was trimmed by 0 bases and J by 4 bases, leaving 9 bases between them. The CDR3 is 14 amino acids. Germline V gives CDR1 MGHRA, CDR2 YSYEKL. CDR3 protein: CASSQDRGPYGYTF. The CDR3 DNA reads as TGCGCCAGCAGCCAAGATCGAGGTCCCTATGGCTACACCTTC.

The J gene is TRBJ1-6, the V gene TRBV2; D may be TRBD1 (6 bases). V was clipped by 1 base and J by 7 bases, with 8 bases between them. The CDR3 totals 14 residues. Germline values: CDR1 SNHLY, CDR2 FYNNEI. Here the CDR3 DNA reads TGTGCCAGCAGTGAAGACAGGGAAAATTCACCCCTCCACTTT. It specifies CASSEDRENSPLHF.

V and J are TRBV5-6 and TRBJ1-1; no clear D. This CDR3 region has 14 residues. Looked up from germline, CDR1 is SGHDT and CDR2 is YYEEEE. V was trimmed by 4 bases and J by 9 bases, leaving 19 bases between them. The CDR3 nucleotides are TGTGCCAGCAGCGTGGTTCGGGGTATGGGGAAAGCTTTCTTT. It is translated as CASSVVRGMGKAFF.

The V call is TRBV11-2, the J call TRBJ2-2; 10 nucleotides match TRBD2. CDR3 length equals 19 residues. Germline CDR1 and CDR2: SGHAT and FQNNGV. The V segment lost 3 bases and the J segment 2 bases; nucleotides outside the gene matches: 12. As DNA, the CDR3 is TGTGCCAGCAGCTTCCCTAGCGGGGGCCCCGGCCTAAACACCGGGGAGCTGTTTTTT. This translates into CASSFPSGGPGLNTGELFF.

This clone was seen a single time. V is TRBV3-1 (or the pseudogene TRBV3-2) and J is TRBJ2-3, with D unclear. CDR1 and CDR2 from the germline V gene are LGHDT and YNNKEL (reference sequence). The CDR3 has 12 residues. Trimming took off 0 bases at V and 5 bases at J, with 3 bases between the two ends. The CDR3 coding sequence is TGTGCCAGCAGCCAAGACGGAGATACGCAGTATTTT. Amino acids: CASSQDGDTQYF.

The chain is built from TRBV29-1 and TRBJ2-3; the match to TRBD2 covers 10 bases. V lost 6 bases to trimming and J lost 6 bases; unmatched junction nucleotides: 9. CDR1 is SQVTM and CDR2 is ANQGSEA in the germline V gene. CDR3 length equals 14 residues. The CDR3 reads CSVRAGGPGDTQYF. The DNA of the CDR3 is TGCAGCGTGCGAGCGGGGGGGCCCGGGGATACGCAGTATTTT.

The CDR3 DNA reads as TGCGCCAGCAGCTTGGTGGCAGGGGGCTATAATTCACCCCTCCACTTT. Its protein is CASSLVAGGYNSPLHF. The rearrangement uses TRBV5-1 and TRBJ1-6, with 7 bases lining up with TRBD1. The CDR3 runs to 16 residues. The V and J ends lost 0 bases and 3 bases, in that order; junction bases with no gene match: 3. Germline V lookup: CDR1 SGHRS, CDR2 YFSETQ.

J is TRBJ2-1 and V is TRBV12-3 or TRBV12-4; 8 nucleotides align to TRBD1. V trimming: 3 bases; J trimming: 9 bases; junction bases outside the gene matches: 4. This CDR3 is 13 amino acids long. CDR3 residues: CASSFAQGAEQFF. CDR3 DNA: TGTGCCAGCAGTTTCGCCCAGGGGGCTGAGCAGTTCTTC.

This chain links TRBV6-5 with TRBJ1-5; D is possibly TRBD1 (6 bases). Germline lookup yields CDR1 MNHEY and CDR2 SVGAGI. The CDR3 runs 15 residues. Trimming pared 5 bases from V and 3 bases from J, leaving 14 bases between. The CDR3 DNA is TGTGCCAGCAGTAGCGGACAGAACTCCAATCAGCCCCAGCATTTT. It translates to CASSSGQNSNQPQHF.

The chain employs TRBV7-6 and TRBJ2-2, with D perhaps TRBD2 (6 bases). Germline V gene data show CDR1 as SGHVS and CDR2 as FNYEAQ. The CDR3 runs to 17 residues. Trimming cost V 1 base and J 0 bases, with 12 bases left between them. The CDR3 here is CASSLEAGGANTGELFF. The CDR3 bases are TGTGCCAGCAGCTTAGAAGCGGGTGGCGCGAACACCGGGGAGCTGTTTTTT.

V gene TRBV5-1 combines with J gene TRBJ2-3, with D possibly matching TRBD2 (7 bases). The V gene's germline CDR1 is SGHRS and CDR2 YFSETQ. Trimming took 4 bases from V and 3 from J, leaving 21 bases between them. The CDR3 is 17 amino acids. The CDR3 loop is CASSPGRGLAETDTQYF. CDR3 in DNA: TGCGCCAGCAGCCCCGGACGGGGGCTAGCGGAGACAGATACGCAGTATTTT.